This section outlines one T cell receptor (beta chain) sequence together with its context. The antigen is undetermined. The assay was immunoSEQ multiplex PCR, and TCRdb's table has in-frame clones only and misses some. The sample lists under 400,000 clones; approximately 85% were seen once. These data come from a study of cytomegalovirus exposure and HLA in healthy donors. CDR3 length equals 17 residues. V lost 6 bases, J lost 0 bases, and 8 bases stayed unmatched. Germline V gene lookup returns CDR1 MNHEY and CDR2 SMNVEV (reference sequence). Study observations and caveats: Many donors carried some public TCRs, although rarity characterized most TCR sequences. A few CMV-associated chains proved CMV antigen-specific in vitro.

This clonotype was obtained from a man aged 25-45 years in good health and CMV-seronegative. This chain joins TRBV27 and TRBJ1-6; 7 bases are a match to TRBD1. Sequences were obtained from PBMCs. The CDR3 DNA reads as TGTGCCAGCAGCCAGGACAGGAGAGGCTCCTATAATTCACCCCTCCACTTT. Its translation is CASSQDRRGSYNSPLHF.